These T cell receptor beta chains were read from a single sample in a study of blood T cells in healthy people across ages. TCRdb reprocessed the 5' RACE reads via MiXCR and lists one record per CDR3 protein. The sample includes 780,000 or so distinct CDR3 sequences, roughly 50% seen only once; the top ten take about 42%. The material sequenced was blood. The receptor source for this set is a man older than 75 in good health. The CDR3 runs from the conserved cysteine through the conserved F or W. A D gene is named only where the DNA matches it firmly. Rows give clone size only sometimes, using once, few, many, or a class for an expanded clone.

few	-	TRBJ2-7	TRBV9	TGTGCCAGCCGTGAGGGGAGCTCCTACGAGCAGTACTTC	CASREGSSYEQYF
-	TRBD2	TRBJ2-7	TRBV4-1	TGCGCCAGCAGCCAAGGGGGGGCGGGAGGTTTCTACGAGCAGTACTTC	CASSQGGAGGFYEQYF
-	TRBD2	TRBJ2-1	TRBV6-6	TGTGCCAGCAGTCACCGGGGGGTCCTAGCGGGAGTCAATGAGCAGTTCTTC	CASSHRGVLAGVNEQFF
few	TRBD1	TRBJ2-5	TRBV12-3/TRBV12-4	TGTGCCAGCAGTTTATTCGGACAGGGGGCGGTGGGATTTGAGACCCAGTACTTC	CASSLFGQGAVGFETQYF
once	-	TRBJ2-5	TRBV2	TGTGCCAGCAGTGTATTTGAGACCCAGTACTTC	CASSVFETQYF
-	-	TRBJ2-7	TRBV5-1	TGCGCCAGCAGCTTGGCGACAGGGACTTACGAGCAGTACTTC	CASSLATGTYEQYF
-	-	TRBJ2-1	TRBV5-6	TGTGCCAGCAGCTTGGAGTTCCGGACTTTGGGCAATGAGCAGTTCTTC	CASSLEFRTLGNEQFF
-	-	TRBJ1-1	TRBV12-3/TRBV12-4	TGTGCCAGCAGCCGACCCTATACAGAGAACACTGAAGCTTTCTTT	CASSRPYTENTEAFF
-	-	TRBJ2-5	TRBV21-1	TGTGCCGGCGGGGAAGGAGAGGCCCAGTACTTC	CAGGEGEAQYF
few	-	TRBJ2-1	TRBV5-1	TGCGCCAGCAGCTTGGCCGGCCAGGGGTGGAATGAGCAGTTCTTC	CASSLAGQGWNEQFF
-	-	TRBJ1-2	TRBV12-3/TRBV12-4	TGTGCCAGCAGTGGATCGGGCAACCGGGACACCTTC	CASSGSGNRDTF
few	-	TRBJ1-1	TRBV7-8	TGTGCCAGCAGCTACTCTGTCCCGGCCCCTGGGGACACTGAAGCTTTCTTT	CASSYSVPAPGDTEAFF
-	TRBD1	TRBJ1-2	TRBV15	TGTGCCACCAGCAGAGATTCGGGGACAGGCTATGGCTCCACCTTC	CATSRDSGTGYGSTF
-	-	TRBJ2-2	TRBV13	TGTGCTAGCAGCTTAAACAGAATCAACACCGGGGAGCTGTTTTTT	CASSLNRINTGELFF
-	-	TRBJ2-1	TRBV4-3	TGCGCCAGCAGCCAAGAAGGGAGCGGTTCCTACAATGAGCAGTTCTTC	CASSQEGSGSYNEQFF
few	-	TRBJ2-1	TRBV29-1	TGCAGCGTGGGGACACCCAATGAGCAGTTCTTC	CSVGTPNEQFF
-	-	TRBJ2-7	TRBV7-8	TGTGCCAGCAGCTTAGCGCTGGACTACGAGCAGTACTTC	CASSLALDYEQYF
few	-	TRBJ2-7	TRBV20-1	TGCAGTGCTAGAGATCTCCGCCATACCTACGAGCAGTACTTC	CSARDLRHTYEQYF
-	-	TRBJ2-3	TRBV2	TGTGCCAGCAGCGGCTTGAGCAGAACGCAGTATTTT	CASSGLSRTQYF
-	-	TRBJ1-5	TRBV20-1	TGCAGTGCTAGAGAGGGGACGGGCAATCAGCCCCAGCATTTT	CSAREGTGNQPQHF
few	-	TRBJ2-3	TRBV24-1	TGTGCCACCGCCTCTGACAGATACGCGTATTTT	CATASDRYAYF
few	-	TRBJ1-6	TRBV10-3	TGTGCCATCAGTGTCGGGGACAATGCCCTCCACTTT	CAISVGDNALHF
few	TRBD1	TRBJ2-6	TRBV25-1	TGTGCCAGTCAGGGGGCCGGGGCCAACGTCCTGACTTTC	CASQGAGANVLTF
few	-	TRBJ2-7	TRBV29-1	TGCAGCGTTATAGAAGCCTACGAGCAGTACTTC	CSVIEAYEQYF